These 8 T cell receptor beta chains were sequenced from one sample in a study of identifying expanded T cells in peripheral blood. Clones were sequenced by immunoSEQ multiplex PCR, and TCRdb holds only the in-frame ones, with some missing. The sample lists about 52,000 clones, approximately 82% occurring once. The sample taken for sequencing was blood. The source of these receptors is a person aged 18 to 75 in good health.

The rearrangement links TRBV11-2 to TRBJ2-1, with unresolved D. Germline V gene lookup returns CDR1 SGHAT and CDR2 FQNNGV. This CDR3 has 14 residues. Trimming pared 10 bases from V and 0 bases from J, leaving 13 bases between. For the CDR3, the DNA is TGTGCCACCCAAGAACAGAGCTCCTACAATGAGCAGTTCTTC. Protein: CATQEQSSYNEQFF. The full variable domain, completed using reference TRBV11-2 and TRBJ2-1, is EAGVAQSPRYKIIEKRQSVAFWCNPISGHATLYWYQQILGQGPKLLIQFQNNGVVDDSQLPKDRFSAERLKGVDSTLKIQPAKLEDSAVYLCATQEQSSYNEQFFGPGTRLTVL.

The table lists this clone with a few counts. Other DNA sequences in the sample encode the same CDR3. V is TRBV12-5 and J is TRBJ1-2; 7 nucleotides align to TRBD1. Per germline, CDR1 LGHNT and CDR2 FRNRAP. Germline trimming cut 5 bases from V and 3 bases from J; bases unmatched to any gene: 3. The CDR3 is 13 amino acids. DNA of the CDR3: TGTGCTAGTGGTCTTGGGACAGACTATGGCTACACCTTC. Translated, it gives CASGLGTDYGYTF.

The chain has TRBV19 and TRBJ1-2; TRBD1 is a possible D gene (6 bases). This CDR3 region has 15 residues. Germline assignment: CDR1 LNHDA and CDR2 SQIVND (reference sequence). V was shortened by 7 bases and J by 4 bases, with 19 bases between the two germline ends. The CDR3 loop reads CASKLLPGGGYGYTF. In DNA, the CDR3 is TGTGCCAGTAAACTACTGCCCGGGGGCGGCTATGGCTACACCTTC.

This clone was seen a single time. This rearrangement joins TRBV5-1 to TRBJ1-1; D might be TRBD1 (6 bases). Germline V gene lookup returns CDR1 SGHRS and CDR2 YFSETQ. V was shortened by 4 bases and J by 5 bases, with 15 bases between the two germline ends. The CDR3 has 14 amino acids. This CDR3 reads CASSPGGALTEAFF. DNA for the CDR3: TGCGCCAGCAGCCCCGGGGGGGCGCTTACTGAAGCTTTCTTT.

The chain carries TRBV7-9 and TRBJ2-3; possibly TRBD2 for D (5 bases). The CDR3 loop spans 16 amino acids. V dropped 5 bases and J dropped 4 bases, with 19 bases sitting between them. CDR1 SEHNR and CDR2 FQNEAQ come from the germline V gene (reference sequence). This chain's CDR3 is CASSPSRSLSADTQYF. In DNA, the CDR3 is TGTGCCAGCAGCCCTAGCAGGTCCCTCTCCGCAGATACGCAGTATTTT.

The chain has TRBV6-5 and TRBJ1-3; 7 positions agree with TRBD1. There are 15 residues in the CDR3. V gave up 6 bases and J gave up 1 base; unmatched junction bases: 6. Germline V gives CDR1 MNHEY, CDR2 SVGAGI. CDR3 residues: CASSRQGRSGNTIYF. CDR3 DNA sequence: TGTGCCAGCAGCCGACAGGGAAGGTCTGGAAACACCATATATTTT.

V usage is TRBV6-5 and J usage is TRBJ2-1, with D unclear. This CDR3 has 14 residues. Germline CDR1 MNHEY, CDR2 SVGAGI. Trimming took off 3 bases at V and 0 bases at J, with 6 bases between the two ends. The chain's CDR3 is CASSYESSYNEQFF. The CDR3, as DNA: TGTGCCAGCAGTTATGAGAGCTCCTACAATGAGCAGTTCTTC.

The chain combines TRBV5-5 with TRBJ1-2; D not certain. V was pared by 0 bases and J by 3 bases, with 12 bases between. Germline V lookup: CDR1 SGHKS, CDR2 YYEKEE (reference sequence). This CDR3 is 15 amino acids long. Here the CDR3 DNA reads TGTGCCAGCAGCTTGGCCAGTACAGCAGACTATGGCTACACCTTC. Protein: CASSLASTADYGYTF.